These T cell receptor beta chains were read from a single sample in a study of regulatory T cells in long-lasting Graves disease. Each CDR3 protein is one row after TCRdb ran MiXCR on the multiplex PCR reads. The data show 400,000 to 500,000 distinct CDR3 sequences, roughly a fifth seen once. Specimen: peripheral blood mononuclear cells (PBMCs), collected when the disease was refractory, from a patient treated with antithyroid drugs. These receptors were taken from a female donor with Graves disease. The CDR3 runs from the conserved cysteine through the conserved F or W. A D gene is named only where the DNA matches it firmly. Not every row has a clone size; where given, it reads once, few, many or a size class.

clone size	D gene	CDR3 length	V gene	J gene	CDR3 DNA	CDR3 protein
many	TRBD1	14	TRBV12-3/TRBV12-4	TRBJ2-5	TGTGCCAGCAGTTCCGGGACAGGGGAAGAGACCCAGTACTTC	CASSSGTGEETQYF
NA	TRBD1	15	TRBV12-3/TRBV12-4	TRBJ2-1	TGTGCCAGCACTCCGGGACAGGGTGTGGTAAATGAGCAGTTCTTC	CASTPGQGVVNEQFF
few	TRBD2	16	TRBV2	TRBJ2-7	TGTGCCAGCAATTACGTCGGGACTACAGAATCCTACGAGCAGTACTTC	CASNYVGTTESYEQYF
NA	TRBD1	14	TRBV28	TRBJ1-6	TGTGCCAGCAGAACCTGGACAGGGCATTCACCCCCCCACTTT	CASRTWTGHSPPHF
many	TRBD1	12	TRBV10-3	TRBJ1-4	TGTGCCATCAGTACTCGACAGGGGGAACTGTTTTTT	CAISTRQGELFF
NA	NA	16	TRBV28	TRBJ2-1	TGTGCCAGCAGTCCCACGGTGGGGAACAGGATCAATGAGCAGTTCTTC	CASSPTVGNRINEQFF
NA	TRBD1	13	TRBV20-1	TRBJ1-5	TGCAGTGCGATAACAGGGGTCGGTCAGCCCCAGCATTTT	CSAITGVGQPQHF
few	NA	17	TRBV12-3/TRBV12-4	TRBJ1-6	TGTGCCAGCAAGCGGGACTCCAGAGTCTCCTATAATTCACCCCTCCACTTT	CASKRDSRVSYNSPLHF
many	TRBD1	16	TRBV27	TRBJ1-5	TGTGCCAGCATTCCTCATACCGGGACAGGTCCTTTGCCCCAGCATTTT	CASIPHTGTGPLPQHF
NA	NA	15	TRBV3-1	TRBJ2-2	TGTGCCAGCAGCCAAGATCTAGGGAACACCGGGGAGCTGTTTTTT	CASSQDLGNTGELFF
many	TRBD1	15	TRBV20-1	TRBJ1-4	TGCAGTGCTAGAGACTCCGGGACAGGGAATGAAAAACTGTTTTTT	CSARDSGTGNEKLFF
many	NA	13	TRBV6-5	TRBJ2-2	TGTGCCAGCAGTTACATTGGAGCCGGGGAGCTGTTTTTT	CASSYIGAGELFF
many	TRBD1	17	TRBV12-3/TRBV12-4	TRBJ1-5	TGTGCCAGCAGTTTAGCGTTGGACAGGGTGATAGGTCAGCCCCAGCATTTT	CASSLALDRVIGQPQHF
many	NA	12	TRBV20-1	TRBJ1-4	TGCAGTTTGAGGTTGGGGAATGAAAAACTGTTTTTT	CSLRLGNEKLFF
many	TRBD1	14	TRBV11-2	TRBJ1-2	TGTGCCAGCAGCTTAGAGTTCACAGGGGATGGCTACACCTTC	CASSLEFTGDGYTF
many	NA	14	TRBV28	TRBJ1-5	TGTGCCAGCAGTTTTATTACCGGGAGTCAGCCCCAGCATTTT	CASSFITGSQPQHF
many	NA	15	TRBV12-3/TRBV12-4	TRBJ2-2	TGTGCCAGCAGTCCTGAAGCGGTTGGCACCGGGGAGCTGTTTTTT	CASSPEAVGTGELFF
few	TRBD1	11	TRBV7-8	TRBJ2-1	TGTGCCAGCAACACAGGGGTGGAGCAGTTCTTC	CASNTGVEQFF
NA	NA	13	TRBV29-1	TRBJ2-7	TGCAGCGTACGGGACCGCTTAGGATACGAGCAGTACTTC	CSVRDRLGYEQYF
many	NA	13	TRBV5-1	TRBJ1-1	TGTGCCAGCAGCTCAGACTCTAACACTGAAGCTTTCTTT	CASSSDSNTEAFF
NA	TRBD2	15	TRBV11-1	TRBJ2-1	TGTGCCAGCAGCTTGGAGACTAGCGGGAGCCAAAAGCAGTTCTTC	CASSLETSGSQKQFF
NA	NA	13	TRBV30	TRBJ1-3	TGTGCCTGGAGTGAGGGCTCTGGAAACACCATATATTTT	CAWSEGSGNTIYF
NA	NA	16	TRBV7-8	TRBJ2-7	TGTGCCAGCAGCCCCTTTAGCGGAGACTCCCCTTACGAGCAGTACTTC	CASSPFSGDSPYEQYF
few	TRBD1	14	TRBV10-3	TRBJ2-7	TGTGCCATCAGTGAGTTACAGGGGAGCTACGAGCAGTACTTC	CAISELQGSYEQYF
many	NA	15	TRBV11-2	TRBJ2-7	TGTGCCAGCAGCAACTGGGACGCCCCGGCGAGGGAGCAGTACTTC	CASSNWDAPAREQYF
few	TRBD1	14	TRBV7-9	TRBJ1-2	TGTGCCAGCAGCTTAGTAGGAGGGGGCGAGGGCTACACCTTC	CASSLVGGGEGYTF
many	NA	17	TRBV11-2	TRBJ1-3	TGTGCCAGCAGCGTGGACGTTAATCGCCGCACTGGAAACACCATATATTTT	CASSVDVNRRTGNTIYF
NA	NA	15	TRBV9	TRBJ1-3	TGTGCCAGCAGCCTCGAGGGGGACTCTGGAAACACCATATATTTT	CASSLEGDSGNTIYF
few	TRBD1	16	TRBV6-5	TRBJ2-6	TGTGCCAGCAGTTACTTATTAGCAGGGGGTAGTGACGTCCTGACTTTC	CASSYLLAGGSDVLTF
many	TRBD1	13	TRBV2	TRBJ2-2	TGTGCCAGCAGCTACGGGACAGCCGGGGAGCTGTTTTTT	CASSYGTAGELFF
few	NA	15	TRBV29-1	TRBJ2-7	TGCAGCGTTTCAACCTCCGGGACACGGGGGGAAGAGCAGTACTTC	CSVSTSGTRGEEQYF
NA	NA	13	TRBV6-2/TRBV6-3	TRBJ1-2	TGTGCCAGCAATCGGGACGACTCCTATGGCTACACCTTC	CASNRDDSYGYTF
many	TRBD1	13	TRBV29-1	TRBJ1-4	TGCAGCGGTAGACAGGGACGTGAGGAAAAACTGTTTTTT	CSGRQGREEKLFF
NA	TRBD2	12	TRBV24-1	TRBJ2-7	TGTGCCACCAGGGGACTAGGGAACGAGCAGTACTTC	CATRGLGNEQYF
many	NA	13	TRBV29-1	TRBJ1-1	TGCAGCGTTTGGGGGGACCTGAACACTGAAGCTTTCTTT	CSVWGDLNTEAFF
many	NA	14	TRBV30	TRBJ1-5	TGTGCCTGGAGTGTCGGCCAGGGGAATCAGCCCCAGCATTTT	CAWSVGQGNQPQHF
NA	NA	14	TRBV5-1	TRBJ1-4	TGCGCCAGCAGCCCCGACCCCGCGGAGGGAAAACTGTTTTTT	CASSPDPAEGKLFF
many	TRBD1	13	TRBV20-1	TRBJ2-7	TGCAGTGCTTACGCAGGGACAGGGATCGAGCAGTACTTC	CSAYAGTGIEQYF
many	TRBD1	14	TRBV10-3	TRBJ2-7	TGTGCCACCGGGACAGGCGAGAATACCTACGAGCAGTACTTC	CATGTGENTYEQYF
NA	TRBD2	18	TRBV15	TRBJ2-7	TGTGCCACCAGCAGCACAGGGACTAGCGGGAGACAGGCCTACGAGCAGTACTTC	CATSSTGTSGRQAYEQYF